This TCR beta chain was identified during a study of shared clonotypes between healthy human individuals. TCRdb's copy holds only in-frame clones and misses some; the assay was immunoSEQ multiplex PCR. Of about 2.3 million clones in the sample, approximately 95% were seen once. The CDR3 length is 14 residues. Trimming cost V 5 bases and J 5 bases, with 15 bases left between them. Germline V gives CDR1 MDHEN, CDR2 SYDVKM. About this clone itself: Other DNA sequences of this sample code for an identical CDR3.

The chain recombines TRBV28 with TRBJ2-5; D not certain. The origin of this receptor is a man aged 18 to 29 in good health. Some clones in this sample may be carry-over from other donors' samples. The sample comprised naive CD4+ T cells from PBMCs. Stated subset: CD45RA+ positively selected. CDR3 residues: CASSPGGGRETQYF. The CDR3 DNA reads as TGTGCCAGCAGTCCCGGTGGCGGACGGGAGACCCAGTACTTC.